This T cell receptor (beta chain) was obtained from a study of shared clonotypes between healthy human individuals. Study context: Donors, aged 18 to 49, were a couple of women and three men. Each donor contributed plates that comprised three CD4 naive, three CD4 memory, two CD8 naive and one CD8 memory.

Clones were read by immunoSEQ multiplex PCR, and TCRdb kept only the in-frame ones, dropping some. The sample includes around 700,000 clones, approximately 75% seen only once; the top ten take about 1.8%. V dropped 4 bases and J dropped 5 bases, with 21 bases sitting between them. The CDR3 has 16 residues. The germline gives CDR1 SGHRS, CDR2 YFSETQ. V usage is TRBV5-1 and J usage is TRBJ1-2, with a possible D match to TRBD1 (6 bases). The source is a woman aged 25-40 years in good health. The sample taken for sequencing was memory CD4+ T cells sorted from blood. Subset in this sample: CD45RA-negative fraction. CDR3 nucleotides: TGCGCCAGCAGCCCCCGGGACAATCTACCGAGTTATGGCTACACCTTC. Protein sequence: CASSPRDNLPSYGYTF.